The present entry profiles one T cell receptor (beta chain) with its context. This sample was included in a study of T cells after yellow fever vaccination. TCRdb re-derived calls from the 5' RACE reads in MiXCR, one entry per CDR3 protein. The sample carries about 340,000 distinct CDR3 sequences, over 8% recorded once. The CDR3 covers 16 residues. Germline V CDR1 and CDR2: SGHDN, FVKESK. Trimming removed 4 bases from V and 3 bases from J; junction bases left unmatched: 11. Here the sequenced sample was PBMCs, taken on the day of the first yellow fever vaccination. This chain joins TRBV14 and TRBJ2-7; 8 nucleotides agree with TRBD1. The sequence was collected from a man between 18 and 29 years old who received the YFV17D yellow fever vaccine. CDR3 loop: CASSLEDRVRGYEQYF. Written as DNA, the CDR3 is TGTGCCAGCAGCCTTGAGGACAGGGTAAGAGGCTACGAGCAGTACTTC.